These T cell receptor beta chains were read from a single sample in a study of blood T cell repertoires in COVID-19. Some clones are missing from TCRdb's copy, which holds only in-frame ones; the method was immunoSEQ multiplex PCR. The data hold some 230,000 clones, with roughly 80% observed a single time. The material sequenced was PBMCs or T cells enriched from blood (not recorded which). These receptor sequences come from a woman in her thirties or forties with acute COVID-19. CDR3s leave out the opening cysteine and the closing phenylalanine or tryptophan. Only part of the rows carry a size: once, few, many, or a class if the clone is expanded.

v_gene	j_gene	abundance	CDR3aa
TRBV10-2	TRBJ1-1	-	ASIASAQNTEAF
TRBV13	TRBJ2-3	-	ASTSTDTQY
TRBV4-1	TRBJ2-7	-	ASSLDRGLGYEQY
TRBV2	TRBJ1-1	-	ASSTTGGSEAF
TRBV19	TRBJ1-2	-	ASSIYFPSEGYGYT
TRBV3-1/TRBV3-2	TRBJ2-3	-	ASSLRGGDHDTQY
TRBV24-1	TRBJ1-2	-	ATSARTGGAHGYT
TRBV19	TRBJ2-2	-	ASSRNTGELF
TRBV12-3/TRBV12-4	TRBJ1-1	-	ASSLRGTGARR
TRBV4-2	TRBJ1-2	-	ASSQDFDRGKGYGYT
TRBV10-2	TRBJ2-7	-	ASRRQAGKKIEQY
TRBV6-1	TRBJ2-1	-	ASSESDGTYNEQF
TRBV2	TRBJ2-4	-	ASSVPPLKNIQY
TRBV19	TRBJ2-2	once	ASMTGSPGELF
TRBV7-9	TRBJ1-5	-	ASSQGKGQPQH
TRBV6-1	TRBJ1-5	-	ASSEELRTAKGQPQH
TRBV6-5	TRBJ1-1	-	ASSRSGQRLAF
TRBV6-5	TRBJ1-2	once	ASSSSLGGDYT
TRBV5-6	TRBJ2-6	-	ASSLARRGAFYGANVLT
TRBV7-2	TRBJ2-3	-	ASSFRGGTSTDTQY
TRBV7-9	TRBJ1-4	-	ASTQDRGEKLF
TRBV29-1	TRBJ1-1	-	SVPGSTEAF
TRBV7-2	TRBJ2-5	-	ASSSPGTGGGETQY
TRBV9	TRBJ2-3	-	ASSVTQGRARPDTQY
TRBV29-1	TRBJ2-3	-	SVDGGKSTDTQY
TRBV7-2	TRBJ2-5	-	ASSLASGGGSQETQY
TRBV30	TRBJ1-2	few	AWSVSANYGYT
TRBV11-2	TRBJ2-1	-	ASSLGLAGAYNEQF
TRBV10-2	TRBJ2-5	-	ASSEPPGLEQKTQY
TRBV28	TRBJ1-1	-	ASSLARGGTEAF
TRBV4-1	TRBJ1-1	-	ASSGFGGGNTEAF
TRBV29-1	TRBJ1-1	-	SVGTGGKGTEAF
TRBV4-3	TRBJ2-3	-	ASSRRTDSGGVTDTQY
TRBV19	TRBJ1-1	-	ASSSRTENTEAF
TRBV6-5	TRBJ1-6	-	ASSSGTDNSPLH
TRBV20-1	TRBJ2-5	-	SASYRDHGVRD
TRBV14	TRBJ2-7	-	ASSQGTSGTYEQY